The clone carrying this TCR beta chain was picked up a small number of times. This entry belongs to a study of CD8+ T cells in alopecia areata. Germline V gives CDR1 MNHEY, CDR2 SVGAGI. The CDR3 totals 13 residues. Trimming took 5 bases from V and 7 from J, leaving 14 bases between them. Reverse transcribed after extraction, RNA yielded cDNA as the sequencing template. Only in-frame clones appear in the TCRdb table, and some are missing; sequencing was by immunoSEQ multiplex PCR. The table records about 150,000 clones, 55% to 65% of them present only once. This chain links TRBV6-5 with TRBJ1-2, with D tentatively TRBD1 (5 bases). The receptor was isolated from a human donor in good health. Specimen: CD4+ T cells sorted from blood. CDR3 in amino acids: CASSGQGGSGYTF. CDR3 DNA sequence: TGTGCCAGCAGTGGCCAGGGAGGGAGTGGCTACACCTTC.